This TCR beta chain was identified during a study of beta chain features in type 1 diabetes. The entirety of the isolated RNA underwent reverse transcription, so expressed TCRB transcripts were sequenced. Some clones are missing from TCRdb's copy, which holds only in-frame ones; the method was immunoSEQ multiplex PCR. The sample has some 350,000 clones, roughly 9.8% seen once. Whole-study findings and limits: Moderately but significantly shorter TCRB CDR3s were found in Type 1 diabetes patients in all four CD4+ subsets. A closer apparent resemblance between naive, central memory and Treg TCRB repertoires was seen in patients than in healthy donors. The study found fewer insertions and more deletions at VDJ junctions in type 1 diabetes patients.

Trimming shortened V by 2 bases and J by 5 bases, and 12 bases separated the two germline ends. Germline loops: CDR1 SGHVS, CDR2 FQNEAQ. The CDR3 loop spans 14 amino acids. As to this clone: The antigen remains undetermined.

Sorting based on CD45RO/CCR7/CD25/CD127/CD95/CD27 separated CD4+ naive, central memory, regulatory and stem cell-like memory cells. Purity above 98% was achieved in all sorted populations. This receptor was identified in a man under 40 with type 1 diabetes. The sample comprised central memory CD4+ T cells from blood. The J gene is TRBJ1-1, the V gene TRBV7-8; weak D call: TRBD1 (6 bases). Written as DNA, the CDR3 is TGTGCCAGCAGCTTACAGGGGTTCGGGACTGAAGCTTTCTTT. Amino acid sequence: CASSLQGFGTEAFF.